This T cell receptor (beta chain) is drawn from a study of T cells in Graves' hyperthyroidism and ophthalmopathy. The diagnostic basis comprised clinical symptoms, serum thyroxine and TRAb, thyroid ultrasound and orbital computed tomography. There were TCR beta CDR3 regions amplified from RNA transcripts. First-round RT-PCR targeting the TCR CDR3 was performed with the HTBI primer set. From the multiplex PCR reads, TCRdb called clonotypes with MiXCR, one entry per CDR3 protein. The table lists about 380,000 distinct CDR3 sequences, about 14% of them singletons. This clonotype was seen at least ten times. Its antigen remains unidentified. Findings and limits, study-wide: A 13 V-J model separated ophthalmopathy from stable hyperthyroidism. The model foresaw ophthalmopathy a median approximately 6.3 months prior to onset.

The TCR comes from a man aged 25-40 years with Graves' hyperthyroidism that later progressed to Graves' ophthalmopathy. Sequencing used blood.

The CDR3 spells CASSATGSSLHF. CDR3 in DNA: TGTGCCAGCAGTGCGACAGGTAGCTCCCTCCACTTT. The chain has TRBV6-1 and TRBJ1-6, with D possibly being TRBD1 (6 bases). There are 12 residues in the CDR3. The V and J ends lost 4 bases and 14 bases respectively, with 12 bases between them. Germline CDR1 is MNHNS and CDR2 is SASEGT.